This T cell receptor (beta chain) was identified in a study of identical twins. Through template switching, a universal primer site was introduced, and the cDNA contained unique molecular identifiers. TCRdb reanalysed the 5' RACE reads using MiXCR and keeps one entry per CDR3 protein. This repertoire shows fewer than 350,000 distinct CDR3 sequences, about 8.1% found once; its top ten account for 2.1%. CDR1 is MNHEY, CDR2 SVGAGI, per germline. Trimming cost V 3 bases and J 5 bases; bases outside gene matches: 8. The CDR3 is made up of 15 amino acids. These same data were also listed under a study on yellow fever vaccine responses in identical twins.

The chain joins TRBV6-5 to TRBJ2-3; 7 positions match TRBD1. The source is a woman younger than 30 in good health. Source material: memory (CD45RO+) T cells sorted from blood. CDR3 protein: CASSYREAGGDTQYF. As DNA, the CDR3 is TGTGCCAGCAGTTATAGAGAGGCAGGGGGAGATACGCAGTATTTT.